The 9 T cell receptor beta chains in this list originate from one sample, sequenced in a study of spatial heterogeneity in lung cancer. Time point in this sample: blood at routine non-recurrence follow-up after resection. From the 5' RACE reads, TCRdb called clonotypes with MiXCR, one entry per CDR3 protein. The sample gives around 100,000 distinct CDR3 sequences, approximately 10% of which show up once; less than 25% is in the top ten. The starting material was PBMCs, obtained at follow-up. The origin of the receptors is a female donor with early-stage non-small cell lung cancer.

In this sample, this clonotype turned up a few times. The chain combines TRBV19 with TRBJ2-2; 9 bases are shared with TRBD1. The trim removed 7 bases at V and 5 bases at J, leaving 2 bases unmatched. The CDR3 has 13 residues. The germline CDR1 and CDR2 sequences are LNHDA and SQIVND (reference sequence). The CDR3 region has the DNA TGTGCCAGTACGGACAGGGGAACCGGGGAGCTGTTTTTT. Protein sequence: CASTDRGTGELFF.

The V call is TRBV3-1, the J call TRBJ2-3; 11 nucleotides agree with TRBD2. The trim removed 8 bases at V and 6 bases at J, leaving 7 bases unmatched. Germline lookup yields CDR1 LGHDT and CDR2 YNNKEL (reference sequence). The CDR3 loop spans 14 amino acids. CDR3 sequence reads: CASVTSGSSDTQYF. CDR3 DNA: TGTGCCAGCGTCACTAGCGGGAGTTCGGATACGCAGTATTTT.

This clonotype was recorded a few times. This chain joins TRBV7-8 and TRBJ1-2, with D hard to call. V lost 2 bases and J 3 bases, leaving 10 bases between the germline ends. CDR1 is SGHVS, CDR2 FQNEAQ, per germline. CDR3 length: 14 amino acids. CDR3 in DNA: TGTGCCAGCAGCTTACCAGGACGGGACTATGGCTACACCTTC. Its translation is CASSLPGRDYGYTF.

The chain employs TRBV10-3 and TRBJ2-1, with 9 bases lining up with TRBD1. The CDR3 is 15 residues long. Germline V CDR1 and CDR2: ENHRY, SYGVKD. V shed 6 bases, J shed 0 bases, and the junction held 3 bases outside the gene matches. The CDR3, as DNA: TGTGCCATCAGCGGACAGGGGCCCTCCTACAATGAGCAGTTCTTC. Amino acid sequence: CAISGQGPSYNEQFF.

V gene TRBV7-9 combines with J gene TRBJ2-7; D is perhaps TRBD2 (6 bases). V dropped 3 bases and J dropped 1 base, with 10 bases sitting between them. CDR3 length equals 14 residues. In germline, CDR1 is SEHNR, CDR2 FQNEAQ (reference sequence). CDR3 sequence (DNA): TGTGCCAGCAGCTTTAGCGGAGCATCCTACGAGCAGTACGTC. It yields the protein CASSFSGASYEQYV.

This chain connects TRBV10-1 to TRBJ1-4; no definite D call. The CDR3 covers 13 residues. V lost 4 bases and J 2 bases, leaving 5 bases between the germline ends. The germline V gene has CDR1 WNHNN and CDR2 SYGVQD (reference sequence). This CDR3 is CASSAGTNEKLFF. The CDR3 nucleotides are TGCGCCAGCAGTGCGGGTACTAATGAAAAACTGTTTTTT.

There are a few counts of this clonotype. V is TRBV12-3 or TRBV12-4 and J is TRBJ2-3, with D possibly being TRBD1 or TRBD2 (5 bases each). This CDR3 contains 14 residues. The ends were cut back, 4 bases at V and 0 bases at J, with 8 bases in the middle. In nucleotides, the CDR3 is TGTGCCAGCAGTTCGGGACCAAGCACAGATACGCAGTATTTT. Its protein product is CASSSGPSTDTQYF.

The chain joins TRBV30 to TRBJ1-3; D gene unclear. V shed 2 bases and J shed 0 bases, with 8 bases lying between them. The CDR3 spans 14 residues. Germline assignment: CDR1 GTSNPN and CDR2 SVGIG (reference sequence). CDR3 nucleotides: TGTGCCTGGAGTAGGAGCAACTCTGGAAACACCATATATTTT. Its translation: CAWSRSNSGNTIYF.

This clonotype was detected only a few times. The V and J genes are TRBV29-1 and TRBJ2-1, with D possibly being TRBD2 (5 bases). This CDR3 is built from 16 residues. CDR1 is SQVTM, CDR2 ANQGSEA, per germline. V lost 3 bases and J lost 6, with 21 bases in between. The CDR3 DNA follows: TGCAGCGTTGACCACCTTCGGCGGGCCGCGGGCAATGAGCAGTTCTTC. As protein: CSVDHLRRAAGNEQFF.